The 28 T cell receptor beta chains below were found in one sample sequenced in a study of cytomegalovirus exposure and HLA in healthy donors. Researchers ran the PCR with 60 Vbeta and 13 Jbeta primers. Profiled with immunoSEQ multiplex PCR; TCRdb holds only in-frame clones, not every one. This table has roughly 200,000 clones, approximately 85% appearing once. The specimen was PBMCs. These receptors originate from a woman aged 45 to 65 in good health and CMV-seronegative.

The genes are TRBV28 and TRBJ2-7; 8 bases map to TRBD2. The length of the CDR3 is 15 residues. Germline assignment: CDR1 MDHEN and CDR2 SYDVKM. J gave up 2 bases and V 6 bases, and 9 bases lay outside the gene matches. This chain's CDR3 is CASSSGVAGTYEQYF. In DNA form, the CDR3 reads TGTGCCAGCAGCTCTGGGGTAGCGGGAACCTACGAGCAGTACTTC.

The chain has TRBV6-5 and TRBJ2-2, with 9 nucleotides matching TRBD1. This CDR3 is 14 amino acids long. The J segment lost 10 bases and the V segment lost 5 bases, leaving 8 bases of the junction unmatched. CDR1 MNHEY and CDR2 SVGAGI come from the germline V gene. The CDR3 DNA sequence: TGTGCCAGCAGTAACAGGGGGCGAATTGCGGAGCTGTTTTTT. As protein: CASSNRGRIAELFF.

The chain links TRBV7-9 to TRBJ1-4; no clear D. V was shortened by 2 bases and J by 5 bases, with 9 bases between the two germline ends. The CDR3 is 14 residues long. Germline CDR1 is SEHNR and CDR2 is FQNEAQ (reference sequence). As DNA, the CDR3 is TGTGCCAGCAGCTTACGGCGGGAGAATGAAAAACTGTTTTTT. Translated: CASSLRRENEKLFF.

This clone was found a few times. The J gene is TRBJ2-3, the V gene TRBV19, with D possibly TRBD2 on 5 matching bases. CDR1 and CDR2 from the germline V gene are LNHDA and SQIVND (reference sequence). V dropped 5 bases and J dropped 1 base, with 13 bases sitting between them. This CDR3 has 15 residues. CDR3 region: CASSAGGRGTDTQYF. As DNA, the CDR3 is TGTGCCAGTAGTGCGGGCGGGCGAGGCACAGATACGCAGTATTTT.

The chain couples TRBV1 to TRBJ2-2; TRBD2, the D gene given by the table, was not confirmed from the DNA. TRBV1 is a documented pseudogene. This CDR3 is 16 amino acids long. The chain's CDR3 is CTSSGTSGRARGELFF. DNA of the CDR3: TGCACCAGCAGTGGGACTAGCGGGAGGGCAAGAGGGGAGCTGTTTTTT.

V and J are TRBV28 and TRBJ1-2; 7 bases agree with TRBD1. The CDR3 length is 12 residues. Germline lookup yields CDR1 MDHEN and CDR2 SYDVKM. Trimming cost V 4 bases and J 8 bases; bases outside gene matches: 4. The CDR3 region has the DNA TGTGCCAGCAGTTCAGGGGGTCAAGGCTACACCTTC. Residues: CASSSGGQGYTF.

V is TRBV30 and J is TRBJ1-4; D remains unclear. There are 14 residues in the CDR3. In germline, CDR1 is GTSNPN, CDR2 SVGIG (reference sequence). Trimming pared 0 bases from V and 8 bases from J, leaving 13 bases between. This CDR3 reads CAWSVRGLWEKLFF. In DNA, the CDR3 is TGTGCCTGGAGTGTACGAGGCTTATGGGAAAAACTGTTTTTT. The full variable domain, in which reference TRBV30 and TRBJ1-4 provide the parts outside the CDR3, is SQTIHQWPATLVQPVGSPLSLECTVEGTSNPNLYWYRQAAGRGLQLLFYSVGIGQISSEVPQNLSASRPQDRQFILSSKKLLLSDSGFYLCAWSVRGLWEKLFFGSGTQLSVL.

This rearrangement joins TRBV15 to TRBJ2-3; tentative D call: TRBD2 (7 bases). The V and J ends lost 5 bases and 3 bases respectively, with 18 bases between them. The CDR3 has 16 amino acids. Germline lookup yields CDR1 LNHNV and CDR2 YYDKDF (reference sequence). CDR3 bases: TGTGCCACCAGCGAGTATCGGGGGGCCTTAACAGATACGCAGTATTTT. This sequence encodes CATSEYRGALTDTQYF.

The genes are TRBV29-1 and TRBJ2-5; D might be TRBD2 (6 bases). The CDR3 is 14 residues long. V was clipped by 6 bases and J by 5 bases, with 19 bases between them. Germline loops: CDR1 SQVTM, CDR2 ANQGSEA. CDR3 sequence: CSVDGRPNGETQYF. DNA for the CDR3: TGCAGCGTAGATGGGAGGCCCAATGGGGAGACCCAGTACTTC.

The V call is TRBV28, the J call TRBJ2-7; 7 bases are a match to TRBD1. The junction had 5 bases not matched to a gene; V was cut back by 9 bases and J by 0 bases. Germline CDR1 MDHEN, CDR2 SYDVKM. This CDR3 spans 13 amino acids. The CDR3 region has the DNA TGTGCCAGTAGACAGGGTAGCTCCTACGAGCAGTACTTC. Its translation is CASRQGSSYEQYF.

As concerns this clone: Because it lacks the conserved phenylalanine or tryptophan at the end, this CDR3 is likely a read error. The CDR3: CASSTTPGIAPEAFS. CDR3 nucleotides: TGTGCCAGCTCAACCACACCTGGGATAGCGCCTGAAGCTTTCTCT. The chain couples TRBV18 to TRBJ1-1, with D unclear. Germline loops: CDR1 KGHSH, CDR2 LQKENI. Trimming shortened V by 5 bases and J by 6 bases, and 19 bases separated the two germline ends. CDR3 size: 15 residues.

This chain links TRBV11-3 with TRBJ2-3; the D gene is possibly TRBD2 (5 bases). The V and J ends lost 5 bases and 4 bases respectively, with 19 bases between them. Germline lookup yields CDR1 SGHNT and CDR2 YENEEA. The CDR3 totals 16 residues. CDR3 sequence (DNA): TGTGCCAGCAGCGCCTCCGGGATCCTATTATCAGATACGCAGTATTTT. It yields the protein CASSASGILLSDTQYF.

The rearrangement links TRBV6-5 to TRBJ2-7, with 7 bases that match TRBD2. Germline-derived CDR1 and CDR2 are MNHEY and SVGAGI. V lost 5 bases and J lost 1; bases outside the gene matches: 8. The CDR3 covers 15 residues. In DNA form, the CDR3 reads TGTGCCAGCAGTCGACCCCAGCGGGGATCCTACGAGCAGTACTTC. It codes for CASSRPQRGSYEQYF.

This chain connects TRBV2 to TRBJ2-7, with 9 bases identical to TRBD2. The CDR3 totals 13 residues. CDR1 SNHLY and CDR2 FYNNEI come from the germline V gene. The CDR3 region is CSNAGGSSYEQYF. CDR3 nucleotides: TGTTCCAATGCGGGGGGGAGTTCCTACGAGCAGTACTTC.

The V gene is TRBV7-9, the J gene TRBJ1-4; D uncertain. V gave up 3 bases and J gave up 4 bases, with 12 bases separating them. Germline CDR1 SEHNR, CDR2 FQNEAQ (reference sequence). The CDR3 loop spans 15 amino acids. CDR3 coding DNA: TGTGCCAGCAGCTTCCGGACTGGGCTTAATGAAAAACTGTTTTTT. Its protein product is CASSFRTGLNEKLFF.

The chain recombines TRBV5-1 with TRBJ1-1, with 8 bases lining up with TRBD1. Germline V CDR1 and CDR2: SGHRS, YFSETQ. CDR3 size: 14 residues. V was pared by 3 bases and J by 5 bases, with 6 bases of the junction left unmatched. DNA of the CDR3: TGCGCCAGCAGCTGGGGACAGGTGGGGACTGAAGCTTTCTTT. Protein: CASSWGQVGTEAFF.

This clone was observed a few times. Compared with germline, one end of the junction differs, possibly owing to a read error. V and J are TRBV7-9 and TRBJ1-5; D is unclear. Looked up from germline, CDR1 is SEHNR and CDR2 is FQNEAQ (reference sequence). The CDR3 extends over 14 amino acids. As DNA, the CDR3 is TGTTCCAGCAGCTTATCCGGAGTAGACCAGCCCCAGCATTTT. This gives the protein CSSSLSGVDQPQHF.

This chain uses TRBV6-5 with TRBJ1-2; TRBD1 might be the D (5 bases). CDR3 size: 14 residues. Trimming took 0 bases from V and 4 from J, leaving 9 bases between them. Germline assignment: CDR1 MNHEY and CDR2 SVGAGI. The CDR3: CASSYSGGGYGYTF. DNA for the CDR3: TGTGCCAGCAGTTACTCGGGGGGTGGCTATGGCTACACCTTC.

A single count supports this clone. The genes are TRBV6-6 and TRBJ2-1; D unclear. The ends were cut back, 5 bases at V and 15 bases at J, with 20 bases in the middle. From germline, CDR1 is MNHNY and CDR2 SVGAGI (reference sequence). CDR3 length: 13 residues. The CDR3 is CASSRLSLECRFF. For the CDR3, the DNA is TGTGCCAGCAGTCGCCTATCTCTAGAATGTAGGTTCTTC.

This clone has just a few counts. J is TRBJ1-1 and V is TRBV28; D is perhaps TRBD1 (5 bases). The CDR3 covers 14 residues. V was clipped by 4 bases and J by 1 base, with 10 bases between them. Germline V CDR1 and CDR2: MDHEN, SYDVKM. CDR3: CASSWGDRNTEAFF. CDR3 in DNA: TGTGCCAGCAGTTGGGGTGACAGGAACACTGAAGCTTTCTTT.

This rearrangement joins TRBV27 to TRBJ2-3; D might be TRBD1 (5 bases). V dropped 5 bases and J dropped 2 bases, with 14 bases sitting between them. The CDR3 totals 15 residues. The V gene's germline CDR1 is MNHEY and CDR2 SMNVEV (reference sequence). The CDR3 is CASSSRQIYTDTQYF. DNA of the CDR3: TGTGCCAGCAGTAGCCGACAGATCTACACAGATACGCAGTATTTT.

V usage is TRBV6-6 and J usage is TRBJ2-1, with 14 bases identical to TRBD2. The CDR3 contains 15 residues. Germline V gene data show CDR1 as MNHNY and CDR2 as SVGAGI (reference sequence). Trimming cost V 5 bases and J 9 bases; bases outside gene matches: 6. The CDR3 DNA sequence: TGTGCCAGCAGTAGCGGGACTAGCGGGAGTGGTGAGCAGTTCTTC. It codes for CASSSGTSGSGEQFF.

The chain uses TRBV28 and TRBJ2-7, with 9 nucleotides matching TRBD1. J lost 3 bases, V lost 6 bases, and 12 bases had no gene match. The CDR3 is 16 residues long. Germline values: CDR1 MDHEN, CDR2 SYDVKM. CDR3 in DNA: TGTGCCAGCAGGCTCCCCGGGACAGGGAAAAACTACGAGCAGTACTTC. This gives the protein CASRLPGTGKNYEQYF.

V and J are TRBV28 and TRBJ2-1; D is unresolved. This CDR3 spans 14 amino acids. V dropped 5 bases and J dropped 2 bases, with 10 bases sitting between them. The V gene's germline CDR1 is MDHEN and CDR2 SYDVKM. The CDR3 is CASSHDTAYNEQFF. As DNA, the CDR3 is TGTGCCAGCAGTCATGACACGGCCTACAATGAGCAGTTCTTC.

V usage is TRBV28 and J usage is TRBJ2-7; 10 nucleotides match TRBD1. Germline V gene lookup returns CDR1 MDHEN and CDR2 SYDVKM. V dropped 3 bases and J dropped 5; count of bases not matched to a gene: 16. This CDR3 has 18 residues. The CDR3 bases are TGTGCCAGCAGTTTCCCCGGGGACAGGGGTCTCCGAGGGGACGAGCAGTACTTC. Amino acid sequence: CASSFPGDRGLRGDEQYF.

The V gene is TRBV2, the J gene TRBJ2-1, with TRBD1 identical over 7 bases. V dropped 4 bases and J dropped 4; count of bases not matched to a gene: 7. Germline V gives CDR1 SNHLY, CDR2 FYNNEI. The CDR3 runs 15 residues. For the CDR3, the DNA is TGTGCCAGCAGTGCCTGGGACAGCGATTACAATGAGCAGTTCTTC. It yields the protein CASSAWDSDYNEQFF.

The genes are TRBV11-2 and TRBJ2-7; 9 nucleotides align to TRBD1. The CDR3 runs 12 residues. J was trimmed by 7 bases and V by 5 bases; bases with no gene match: 3. CDR1 and CDR2 (germline): SGHAT, FQNNGV. The CDR3 is CASSRDRDEQYF. DNA for the CDR3: TGTGCCAGCAGCCGGGACAGGGATGAGCAGTACTTC.

This clone occurred a few times. This rearrangement joins TRBV5-5 to TRBJ1-4; possibly TRBD1 for D (5 bases). Trimming cost V 1 base and J 7 bases, with 14 bases left between them. Germline loops: CDR1 SGHKS, CDR2 YYEKEE (reference sequence). This CDR3 has 15 amino acids. The CDR3 loop is CASSLLAGTGEKLFF. CDR3 DNA sequence: TGTGCCAGCAGCTTGTTGGCGGGGACGGGTGAAAAACTGTTTTTT.